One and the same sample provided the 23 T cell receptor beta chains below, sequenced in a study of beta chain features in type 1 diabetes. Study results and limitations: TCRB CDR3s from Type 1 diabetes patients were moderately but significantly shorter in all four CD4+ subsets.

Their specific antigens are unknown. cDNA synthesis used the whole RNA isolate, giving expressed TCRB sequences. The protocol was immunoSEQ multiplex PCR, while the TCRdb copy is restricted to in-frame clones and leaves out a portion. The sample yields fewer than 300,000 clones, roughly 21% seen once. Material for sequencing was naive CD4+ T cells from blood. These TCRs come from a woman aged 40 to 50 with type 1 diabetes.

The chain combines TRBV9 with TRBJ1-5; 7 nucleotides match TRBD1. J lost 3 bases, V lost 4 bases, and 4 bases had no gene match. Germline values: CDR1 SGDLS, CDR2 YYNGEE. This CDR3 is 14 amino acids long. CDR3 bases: TGTGCCAGCAGCCCAGGGACAGTCAATCAGCCCCAGCATTTT. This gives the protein CASSPGTVNQPQHF.

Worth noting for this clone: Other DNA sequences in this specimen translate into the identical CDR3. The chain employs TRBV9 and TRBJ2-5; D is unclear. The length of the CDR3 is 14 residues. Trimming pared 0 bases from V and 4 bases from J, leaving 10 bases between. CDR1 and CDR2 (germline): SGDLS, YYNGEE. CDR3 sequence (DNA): TGTGCCAGCAGCGTAGGACCAACGGGAGAGACCCAGTACTTC. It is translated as CASSVGPTGETQYF.

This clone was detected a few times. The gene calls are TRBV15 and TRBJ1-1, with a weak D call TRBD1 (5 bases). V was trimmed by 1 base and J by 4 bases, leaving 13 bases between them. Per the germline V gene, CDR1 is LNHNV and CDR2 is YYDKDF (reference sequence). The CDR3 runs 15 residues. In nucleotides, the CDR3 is TGTGCCACCAGCAGAGGTGGGGCCGGCGGCACTGAAGCTTTCTTT. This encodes CATSRGGAGGTEAFF.

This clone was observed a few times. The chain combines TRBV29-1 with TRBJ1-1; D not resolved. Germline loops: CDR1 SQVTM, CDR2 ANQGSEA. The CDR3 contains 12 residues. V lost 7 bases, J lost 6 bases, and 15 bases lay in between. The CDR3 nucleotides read TGCAGCGGTGATCGAGGTTCCCCTGAAGCTTTCTTT. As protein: CSGDRGSPEAFF.

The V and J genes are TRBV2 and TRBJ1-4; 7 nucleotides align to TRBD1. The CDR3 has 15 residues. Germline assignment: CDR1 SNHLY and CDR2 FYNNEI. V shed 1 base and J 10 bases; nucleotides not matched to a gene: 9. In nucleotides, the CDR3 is TGTGCCAGCAGTGAAGTCGGGACAGAGGAGGGAAAACTGTTTTTT. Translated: CASSEVGTEEGKLFF.

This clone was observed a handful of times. The CDR3 spells CASSDTSFSYEQYF. The CDR3 nucleotides are TGTGCCAGCAGCGATACTAGCTTCTCCTACGAGCAGTACTTC. This chain joins TRBV9 and TRBJ2-7; D possibly corresponds to TRBD2 (6 bases). Germline CDR1 SGDLS, CDR2 YYNGEE. V was clipped by 3 bases and J by 0 bases, with 10 bases between them. The CDR3 extends over 14 amino acids.

The CDR3 is CATRRQSGGEQFF. The CDR3 DNA reads as TGTGCCACCCGACGTCAGAGCGGCGGTGAGCAGTTCTTC. The chain employs TRBV2 and TRBJ2-1; possible D gene TRBD2, 5 bases. Germline V gene data show CDR1 as SNHLY and CDR2 as FYNNEI. The CDR3 is made up of 13 amino acids. Trimming took 10 bases from V and 9 from J, leaving 19 bases between them.

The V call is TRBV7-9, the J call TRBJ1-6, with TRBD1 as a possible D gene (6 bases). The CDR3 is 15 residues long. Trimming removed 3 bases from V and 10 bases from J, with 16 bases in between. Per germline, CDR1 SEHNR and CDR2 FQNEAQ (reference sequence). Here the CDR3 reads CASSFAGAVGSPLHF. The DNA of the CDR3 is TGTGCCAGCAGCTTCGCAGGGGCAGTCGGGTCACCCCTCCACTTT.

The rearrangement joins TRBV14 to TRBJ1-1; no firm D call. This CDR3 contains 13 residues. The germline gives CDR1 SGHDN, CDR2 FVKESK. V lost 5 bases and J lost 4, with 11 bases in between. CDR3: CASSFREGTEAFF. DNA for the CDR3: TGTGCCAGCAGCTTCCGGGAGGGCACTGAAGCTTTCTTT.

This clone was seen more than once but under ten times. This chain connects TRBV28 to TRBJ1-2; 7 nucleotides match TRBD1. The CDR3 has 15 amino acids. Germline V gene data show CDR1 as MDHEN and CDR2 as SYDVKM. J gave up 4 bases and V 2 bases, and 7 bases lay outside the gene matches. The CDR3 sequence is CASSLGGGDTYGYTF. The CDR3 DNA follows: TGTGCCAGCAGTTTAGGAGGGGGCGATACCTATGGCTACACCTTC.

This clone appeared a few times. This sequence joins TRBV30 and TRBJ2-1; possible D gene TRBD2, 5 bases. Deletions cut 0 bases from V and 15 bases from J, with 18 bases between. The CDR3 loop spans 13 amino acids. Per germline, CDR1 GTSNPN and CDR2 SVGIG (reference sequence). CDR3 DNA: TGTGCCTGGAGTGTACTAGGGCTAGTCGCCCCGTTCTTC. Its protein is CAWSVLGLVAPFF.

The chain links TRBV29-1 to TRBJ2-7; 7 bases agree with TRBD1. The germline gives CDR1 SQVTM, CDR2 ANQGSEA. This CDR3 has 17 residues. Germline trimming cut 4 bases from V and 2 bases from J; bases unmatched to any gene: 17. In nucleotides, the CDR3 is TGCAGCGTTGGAGGCCGCCGGGACAGCGCTGGGGCCTACGAGCAGTACTTC. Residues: CSVGGRRDSAGAYEQYF.

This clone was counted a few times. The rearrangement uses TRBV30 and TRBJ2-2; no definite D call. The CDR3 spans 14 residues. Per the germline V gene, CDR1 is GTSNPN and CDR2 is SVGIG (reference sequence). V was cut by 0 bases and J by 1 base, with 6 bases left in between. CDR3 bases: TGTGCCTGGAGTGTACCAGGGAACACCGGGGAGCTGTTTTTT. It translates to CAWSVPGNTGELFF.

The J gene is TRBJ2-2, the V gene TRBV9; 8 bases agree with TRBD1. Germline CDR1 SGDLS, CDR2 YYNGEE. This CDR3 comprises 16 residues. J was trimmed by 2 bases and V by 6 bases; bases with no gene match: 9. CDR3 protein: CASNSRTGNNTGELFF. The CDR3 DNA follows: TGTGCCAGCAACTCACGGACAGGGAACAACACCGGGGAGCTGTTTTTT.

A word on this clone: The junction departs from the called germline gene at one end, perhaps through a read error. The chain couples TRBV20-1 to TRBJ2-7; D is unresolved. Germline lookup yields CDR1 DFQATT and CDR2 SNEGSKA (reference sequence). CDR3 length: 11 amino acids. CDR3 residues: CSATSSHEQYF. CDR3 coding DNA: TGCAGTGCTACTTCCTCCCACGAGCAGTACTTC.

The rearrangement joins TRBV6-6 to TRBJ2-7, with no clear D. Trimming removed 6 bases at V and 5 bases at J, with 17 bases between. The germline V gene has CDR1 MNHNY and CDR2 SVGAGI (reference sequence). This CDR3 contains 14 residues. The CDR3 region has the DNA TGTGCCAGCAGCACTACGATACCAGTGAACGAGCAGTACTTC. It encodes CASSTTIPVNEQYF.

The CDR3 bases are TGCGCCAGCAGCTTACAGGGTTTGGAGACCCAGTACTTC. Its protein product is CASSLQGLETQYF. The chain carries TRBV5-1 and TRBJ2-5, with TRBD1 as a possible D gene (6 bases). The V gene's germline CDR1 is SGHRS and CDR2 YFSETQ. The CDR3 consists of 13 residues. V shed 2 bases and J shed 5 bases, with 10 bases lying between them.

As DNA, the CDR3 is TGTGCCAGCAGCCCCGGGGCAGGGGTCCACGAGCAGTACTTC. This gives the protein CASSPGAGVHEQYF. V gene TRBV7-3 combines with J gene TRBJ2-7; possible D gene TRBD1, 6 bases. The CDR3 spans 14 residues. V lost 5 bases and J lost 5, with 16 bases in between. The germline gives CDR1 SGHTA, CDR2 FQGTGA.

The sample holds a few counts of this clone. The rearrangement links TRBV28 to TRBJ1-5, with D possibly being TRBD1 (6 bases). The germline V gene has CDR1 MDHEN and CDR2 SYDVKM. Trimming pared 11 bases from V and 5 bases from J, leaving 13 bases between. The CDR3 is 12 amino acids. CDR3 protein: CAAGGAHQPQHF. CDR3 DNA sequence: TGTGCCGCCGGGGGGGCCCATCAGCCCCAGCATTTT.

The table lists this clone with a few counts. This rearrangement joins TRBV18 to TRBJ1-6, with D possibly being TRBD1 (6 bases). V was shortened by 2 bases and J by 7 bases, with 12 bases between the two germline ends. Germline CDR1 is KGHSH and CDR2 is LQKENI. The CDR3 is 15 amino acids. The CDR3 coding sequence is TGTGCCAGCTCACCAAGCCAGGGGCCAAATTCACCCCTCCACTTT. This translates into CASSPSQGPNSPLHF.

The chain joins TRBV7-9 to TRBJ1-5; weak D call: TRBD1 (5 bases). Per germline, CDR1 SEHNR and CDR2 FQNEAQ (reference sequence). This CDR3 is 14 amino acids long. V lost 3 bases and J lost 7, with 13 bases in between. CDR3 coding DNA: TGTGCCAGCAGCTTTCAGGGCGAGAGACAGCCCCAGCATTTT. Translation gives CASSFQGERQPQHF.

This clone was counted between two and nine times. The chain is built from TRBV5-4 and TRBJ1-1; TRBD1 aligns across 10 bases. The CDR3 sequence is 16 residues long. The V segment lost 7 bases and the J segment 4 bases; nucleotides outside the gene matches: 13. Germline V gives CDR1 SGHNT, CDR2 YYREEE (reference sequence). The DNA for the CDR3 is TGTGCCAGCGGGGCCGGGACAGGGGCCTTCGGCACTGAAGCTTTCTTT. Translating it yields CASGAGTGAFGTEAFF.

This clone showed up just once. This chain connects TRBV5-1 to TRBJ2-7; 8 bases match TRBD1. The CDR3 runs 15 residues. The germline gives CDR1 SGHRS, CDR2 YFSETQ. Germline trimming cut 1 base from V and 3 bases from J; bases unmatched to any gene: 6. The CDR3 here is CASSLRGQAIYEQYF. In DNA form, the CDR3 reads TGCGCCAGCAGCTTGCGGGGACAGGCAATCTACGAGCAGTACTTC. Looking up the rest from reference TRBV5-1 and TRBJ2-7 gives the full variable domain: KAGVTQTPRYLIKTRGQQVTLSCSPISGHRSVSWYQQTPGQGLQFLFEYFSETQRNKGNFPGRFSGRQFSNSRSEMNVSTLELGDSALYLCASSLRGQAIYEQYFGPGTRLTVT.